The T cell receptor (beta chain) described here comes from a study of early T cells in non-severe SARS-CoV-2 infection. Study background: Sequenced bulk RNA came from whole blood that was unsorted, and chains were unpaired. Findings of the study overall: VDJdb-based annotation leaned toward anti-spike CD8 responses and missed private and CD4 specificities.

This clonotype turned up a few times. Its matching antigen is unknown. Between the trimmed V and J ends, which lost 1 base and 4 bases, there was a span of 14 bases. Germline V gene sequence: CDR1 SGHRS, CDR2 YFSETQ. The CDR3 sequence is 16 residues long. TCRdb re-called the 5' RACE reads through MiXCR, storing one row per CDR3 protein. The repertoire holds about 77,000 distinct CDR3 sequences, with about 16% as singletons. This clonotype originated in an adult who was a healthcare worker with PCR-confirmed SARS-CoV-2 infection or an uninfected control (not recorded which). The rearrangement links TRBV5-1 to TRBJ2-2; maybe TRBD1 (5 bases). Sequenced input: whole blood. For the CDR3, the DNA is TGCGCCAGCAGCTTGCTTGGTCAGGGTCGCACCGGGGAGCTGTTTTTT. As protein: CASSLLGQGRTGELFF.